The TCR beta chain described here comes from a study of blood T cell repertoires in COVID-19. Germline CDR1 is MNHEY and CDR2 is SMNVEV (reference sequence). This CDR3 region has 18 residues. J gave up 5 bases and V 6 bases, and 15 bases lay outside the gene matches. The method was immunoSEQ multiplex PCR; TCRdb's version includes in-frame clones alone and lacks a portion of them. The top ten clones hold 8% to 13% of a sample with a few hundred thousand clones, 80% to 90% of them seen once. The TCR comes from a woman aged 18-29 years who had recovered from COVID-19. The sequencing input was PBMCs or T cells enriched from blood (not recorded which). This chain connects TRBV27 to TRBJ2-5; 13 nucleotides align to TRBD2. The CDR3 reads CASSGLAGVVGALETQYF. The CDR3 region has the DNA TGTGCCAGCAGCGGACTAGCGGGAGTGGTAGGGGCTCTGGAGACCCAGTACTTC.